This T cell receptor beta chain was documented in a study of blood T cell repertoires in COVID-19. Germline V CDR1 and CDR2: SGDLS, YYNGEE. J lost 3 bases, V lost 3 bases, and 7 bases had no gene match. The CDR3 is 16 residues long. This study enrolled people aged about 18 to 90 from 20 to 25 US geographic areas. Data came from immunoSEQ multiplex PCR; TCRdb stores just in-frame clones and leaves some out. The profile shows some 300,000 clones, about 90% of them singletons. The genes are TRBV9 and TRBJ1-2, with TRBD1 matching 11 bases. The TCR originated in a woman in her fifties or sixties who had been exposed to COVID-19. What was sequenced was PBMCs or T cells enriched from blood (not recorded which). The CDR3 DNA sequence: TGTGCCAGCAGCGCCCGGACAGGGGGCGCGTACTATGGCTACACCTTC. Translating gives CASSARTGGAYYGYTF.